This TCR beta chain stems from a study of T cells in Graves' hyperthyroidism and ophthalmopathy. Researchers amplified the TCR beta CDR3 regions from RNA transcripts. TCR CDR3 regions were first amplified by RT-PCR with HTBI primers. Using its own MiXCR run on the multiplex PCR reads, TCRdb lists one record per CDR3 protein. The sample lists 300,000 to 500,000 distinct CDR3 sequences, 15% occurring once. This clonotype was picked up many times. The TCR was taken from a woman aged 30 to 39 with Graves' hyperthyroidism. Material: blood.

The CDR3 DNA reads TGTGCCTGGAGTGTAAAAAATGAGCAGTTCTTC. Its translation: CAWSVKNEQFF. V and J are TRBV30 and TRBJ2-1, with D unclear. In germline, CDR1 is GTSNPN, CDR2 SVGIG (reference sequence). The V and J ends lost 0 bases and 7 bases respectively, with 4 bases between them. This CDR3 has 11 amino acids.